The 23 T cell receptor beta chains presented below share a single source sample, sequenced in a study of T cells in Graves' hyperthyroidism and ophthalmopathy. RNA transcripts gave rise to amplified TCR beta CDR3 regions. During a first-round RT-PCR of the TCR CDR3, the HTBI primer set was used. TCRdb redid the calling of the multiplex PCR reads with MiXCR, one entry per CDR3 protein. Among 660,000 or so distinct CDR3 sequences, less than 25% were seen once, and the ten largest hold around a third. The sequencing input was blood. The receptors stem from a man aged 25-40 years with Graves' ophthalmopathy.

The V gene is TRBV7-2, the J gene TRBJ1-6; 7 positions match TRBD1. V shed 3 bases and J 5 bases; nucleotides not matched to a gene: 4. Germline V gene data show CDR1 as SGHTA and CDR2 as FQGNSA. This CDR3 comprises 15 residues. The CDR3 reads CASSFGTANNSPLHF. The DNA for the CDR3 is TGTGCCAGCAGCTTCGGGACAGCCAATAATTCACCCCTCCACTTT.

At least ten counts were recorded for this clonotype. The genes are TRBV28 and TRBJ2-7; 8 bases map to TRBD1. CDR3 length: 15 amino acids. Germline-derived CDR1 and CDR2 are MDHEN and SYDVKM. V lost 5 bases, J lost 4 bases, and 10 bases stayed unmatched. CDR3 coding DNA: TGTGCCAGCAGTCCCACACCGGGACAGGAGTACGAGCAGTACTTC. Protein sequence: CASSPTPGQEYEQYF.

This clonotype has at least ten counts. The chain joins TRBV30 to TRBJ2-7; 7 positions match TRBD2. This CDR3 comprises 14 residues. With 1 base clipped from V and 3 bases from J, the junction kept 6 bases outside the gene matches. Germline CDR1 is GTSNPN and CDR2 is SVGIG (reference sequence). The CDR3 sequence: CAWSGLAGSYEQYF. CDR3 nucleotides: TGTGCCTGGAGTGGACTAGCTGGCAGCTACGAGCAGTACTTC.

This clonotype was picked up a small number of times. The chain links TRBV7-9 to TRBJ2-7; a weak D match, TRBD1 (6 bases). From germline, CDR1 is SEHNR and CDR2 FQNEAQ (reference sequence). CDR3 length: 13 amino acids. V gave up 1 base and J gave up 6 bases, with 10 bases separating them. CDR3 DNA sequence: TGTGCCAGCAGCTTAGGCCACAGGGCCGAGCAGTACTTC. Translation gives CASSLGHRAEQYF.

The table lists this clonotype with many counts. V is TRBV28 and J is TRBJ2-7; TRBD1 aligns across 7 bases. J gave up 4 bases and V 6 bases, and 3 bases lay outside the gene matches. CDR1 is MDHEN, CDR2 SYDVKM, per germline. The CDR3 covers 12 residues. CDR3 residues: CASSDRVYEQYF. CDR3 coding DNA: TGTGCCAGCAGCGACAGGGTGTACGAGCAGTACTTC.

This clonotype showed up just a few times. V usage is TRBV6-1 and J usage is TRBJ1-5; 7 bases match TRBD1. The germline V gene has CDR1 MNHNS and CDR2 SASEGT. The CDR3 is 15 amino acids. Trimming took 5 bases from V and 6 from J; bases not matched to a gene: 10. The CDR3 protein is CASSRTGDLGQPQHF. The DNA for the CDR3 is TGTGCCAGCAGTCGTACAGGGGACTTGGGTCAGCCCCAGCATTTT.

The V and J genes are TRBV6-1 and TRBJ1-2; no clear D gene. V was pared by 1 base and J by 2 bases, with 8 bases between. CDR1 and CDR2 (germline): MNHNS, SASEGT. There are 14 residues in the CDR3. In DNA, the CDR3 is TGTGCCAGCAGTGAAGAAGTCGGAAACTATGGCTACACCTTC. Translation: CASSEEVGNYGYTF.

This clonotype was counted a few times. The chain has TRBV7-2 and TRBJ2-7; D not resolved. The CDR3 extends over 14 amino acids. CDR1 SGHTA and CDR2 FQGNSA come from the germline V gene. The V end was cut by 10 bases, the J end by 4 bases, with 20 bases between. The CDR3 coding sequence is TGTGCCACCCGCCCCGGGTTTATCCCGTACGAGCAGTACTTC. This translates into CATRPGFIPYEQYF.

This clonotype was counted a few times. The chain recombines TRBV10-3 with TRBJ2-3, with 13 bases that match TRBD2. This CDR3 spans 15 amino acids. Germline CDR1 is ENHRY and CDR2 is SYGVKD. The J segment lost 4 bases and the V segment lost 7 bases, leaving 5 bases of the junction unmatched. The CDR3 region has the DNA TGTGCCATCACTGGACTAGCGGGAGCGGCAGATACGCAGTATTTT. Translated, it gives CAITGLAGAADTQYF.

As regards this clonotype: Just one base apart from a much larger clone, this may be a read error. The chain uses TRBV18 and TRBJ2-1; D might be TRBD1 or TRBD2, each matching 5 bases. The germline V gene encodes CDR1 KGHSH and CDR2 LQKENI. The CDR3 is 12 residues long. CDR3 protein: CASSRVGDERFF. CDR3 in DNA: TGTGCCAGCTCACGGGTGGGGGATGAGCGGTTCTTC.

This sequence joins TRBV10-3 and TRBJ2-7, with TRBD1 matching over 8 bases. Germline V CDR1 and CDR2: ENHRY, SYGVKD. V shed 10 bases, J shed 3 bases, and the junction held 11 bases outside the gene matches. The CDR3 totals 14 residues. The CDR3 DNA sequence: TGTGCCACGTTACAGGGGGAAGTGTACTACGAGCAGTACTTC. This gives the protein CATLQGEVYYEQYF.

The chain is built from TRBV5-1 and TRBJ2-7, with D possibly matching TRBD2 (6 bases). From germline, CDR1 is SGHRS and CDR2 YFSETQ. The V end lost 3 bases, the J end lost 2 bases, and 12 bases lay between the germline ends. The CDR3 covers 14 residues. Written as DNA, the CDR3 is TGCGCCAGCAGCTCGAGACTAGATACCTACGAGCAGTACTTC. This encodes CASSSRLDTYEQYF.

This clonotype was counted many times. CDR3 residues: CASSLAGSGRALGGELFF. In DNA, the CDR3 is TGTGCCAGCAGCTTAGCGGGGAGCGGGAGGGCCCTTGGCGGGGAGCTGTTTTTT. The J gene is TRBJ2-2, the V gene TRBV7-8; 10 bases align to TRBD2. V shed 0 bases, J shed 7 bases, and the junction held 11 bases outside the gene matches. The CDR3 loop spans 18 amino acids. Germline assignment: CDR1 SGHVS and CDR2 FQNEAQ. The full variable domain, its missing parts supplied by reference TRBV7-8 and TRBJ2-2, is GAGVSQSPRYKVAKRGQDVALRCDPISGHVSLFWYQQALGQGPEFLTYFQNEAQLDKSGLPSDRFFAERPEGSVSTLKIQRTQQEDSAVYLCASSLAGSGRALGGELFFGEGSRLTVL.

This chain connects TRBV9 to TRBJ2-7, with a tentative D call TRBD2 (5 bases). CDR3 length: 14 amino acids. Trimming left V 4 bases short and J 5 bases short, with 16 bases between. Germline-derived CDR1 and CDR2 are SGDLS and YYNGEE. The CDR3 DNA follows: TGTGCCAGCAGCCCAGCCCGGGGAATCCACGAGCAGTACTTC. Its protein is CASSPARGIHEQYF. Looking up the rest from reference TRBV9 and TRBJ2-7 gives the full variable domain: DSGVTQTPKHLITATGQRVTLRCSPRSGDLSVYWYQQSLDQGLQFLIQYYNGEERAKGNILERFSAQQFPDLHSELNLSSLELGDSALYFCASSPARGIHEQYFGPGTRLTVT.

In its sample, this clonotype was seen a few times. The chain recombines TRBV15 with TRBJ2-7; TRBD2 aligns across 13 bases. V was clipped by 1 base and J by 3 bases; unmatched bases: 0. Germline CDR1 LNHNV, CDR2 YYDKDF (reference sequence). The CDR3 has 15 residues. CDR3 nucleotide sequence: TGTGCCACCAGCAGAGGGACTAGCGGGAGCTACGAGCAGTACTTC. Its translation: CATSRGTSGSYEQYF.

The V call is TRBV9, the J call TRBJ1-1; 10 positions agree with TRBD1. The CDR3 has 16 amino acids. Germline CDR1 SGDLS, CDR2 YYNGEE. V was clipped by 4 bases and J by 1 base; unmatched bases: 7. Here the CDR3 DNA reads TGTGCCAGCAGCTTCGGGACAGGGGCACCGAACACTGAAGCTTTCTTT. It translates to CASSFGTGAPNTEAFF.

V and J are TRBV12-3 or TRBV12-4 and TRBJ2-2; D remains unclear. Trimming left V 7 bases short and J 7 bases short, with 13 bases between. This CDR3 is 13 amino acids long. CDR3 coding DNA: TGTGCCAGCATCAAGAACGGCGGCGGGGAGCTGTTTTTT. Amino acids: CASIKNGGGELFF.

This clonotype was seen more than once but under ten times. CDR3 coding DNA: TGTGCCAGCAGTTACTCAGGAGCGGGAGGCTACGAGCAGTACTTC. It is translated as CASSYSGAGGYEQYF. The chain is built from TRBV6-2 or TRBV6-3 and TRBJ2-7; 9 bases fit TRBD2. With V trimmed by 0 bases and J by 3 bases, 3 bases remained unmatched. The CDR3 has 15 amino acids. Germline-derived CDR1 and CDR2 are MNHEY and SVGEGT.

This clonotype has a count of ten or more. CDR3 in DNA: TGCGCCAGCAGCTTGGATGGAGGGGACCTAAGCGCGAGCTCCTACGAGCAGTACTTC. This encodes CASSLDGGDLSASSYEQYF. This chain uses TRBV5-1 with TRBJ2-7, with D perhaps TRBD2 (6 bases). The CDR3 consists of 19 residues. Germline CDR1 SGHRS, CDR2 YFSETQ. V gave up 0 bases and J gave up 0 bases, with 22 bases separating them. The variable domain in full, completed from reference TRBV5-1 and TRBJ2-7, reads KAGVTQTPRYLIKTRGQQVTLSCSPISGHRSVSWYQQTPGQGLQFLFEYFSETQRNKGNFPGRFSGRQFSNSRSEMNVSTLELGDSALYLCASSLDGGDLSASSYEQYFGPGTRLTVT.

The chain links TRBV10-2 to TRBJ1-1, with a possible D match to TRBD1 (5 bases). V was clipped by 6 bases and J by 4 bases, with 15 bases between them. Germline V gene data show CDR1 as WSHSY and CDR2 as SAAADI. The CDR3 loop spans 14 amino acids. The CDR3 is CASRSSGGITEAFF. The CDR3 DNA follows: TGCGCCAGCAGATCAAGTGGGGGTATCACTGAAGCTTTCTTT.

This clonotype was detected only a few times. The CDR3 spells CASTDGSRQVEKLFF. DNA for the CDR3: TGCGCCAGCACCGACGGAAGCCGCCAGGTTGAAAAACTGTTTTTT. The chain is built from TRBV10-2 and TRBJ1-4, with no clear D. In germline, CDR1 is WSHSY, CDR2 SAAADI. The CDR3 has 15 amino acids. With 7 bases removed from V and 7 bases from J, the gap between germline ends came to 19 bases.

This sequence joins TRBV7-2 and TRBJ2-7; D not resolved. In germline, CDR1 is SGHTA, CDR2 FQGNSA. The V and J ends lost 4 bases and 6 bases respectively, with 10 bases between them. The CDR3 is 12 residues long. The CDR3 coding sequence is TGTGCCAGCAGCTCTGGGCGTCGCGAGCAGTACTTC. Its translation is CASSSGRREQYF.

The chain combines TRBV5-1 with TRBJ2-5; TRBD2 agrees at 7 bases. CDR1 is SGHRS, CDR2 YFSETQ, per germline. The CDR3 consists of 15 residues. V was pared by 4 bases and J by 4 bases, with 10 bases of the junction left unmatched. DNA of the CDR3: TGCGCCAGCAGCCCCCGGGGGGTGGGACGAGAGACCCAGTACTTC. Translating gives CASSPRGVGRETQYF.